This entry lists 10 T cell receptor beta chains sequenced from one sample in a study of blood T cell repertoires in COVID-19. Repertoires were generated with immunoSEQ multiplex PCR, while TCRdb's copy carries only in-frame clones and drops some. The sample consists of 70,000 to 75,000 clones, 70% to 85% of them appearing once. Sequenced material: peripheral blood. The receptors shown here come from a man in his sixties or seventies with acute or convalescent COVID-19.

J is TRBJ2-1 and V is TRBV5-8; 7 bases fit TRBD1. There are 14 residues in the CDR3. V was pared by 4 bases and J by 9 bases, with 10 bases of the junction left unmatched. CDR1 and CDR2 from the germline V gene are SGHTS and YDEGEE. CDR3 residues: CASSLLRTGGEQFF. The CDR3 DNA reads TGTGCCAGCAGCCTGTTAAGGACAGGCGGTGAGCAGTTCTTC.

This clone was detected once. The rearrangement joins TRBV19 to TRBJ2-7; the D gene is possibly TRBD2 (6 bases). The length of the CDR3 is 15 residues. Germline assignment: CDR1 LNHDA and CDR2 SQIVND (reference sequence). V was cut by 3 bases and J by 3 bases, with 15 bases left in between. CDR3 amino acids: CASSMGGGTRYEQYF. The CDR3 region has the DNA TGTGCCAGTAGTATGGGCGGTGGGACTCGCTACGAGCAGTACTTC.

This clone has at least ten counts. The chain carries TRBV7-9 and TRBJ2-7, with D tentatively TRBD1 (6 bases). CDR3 length: 15 residues. Trimming removed 2 bases at V and 0 bases at J, with 11 bases between. The germline V gene has CDR1 SEHNR and CDR2 FQNEAQ (reference sequence). The CDR3 sequence is CASSLTRGPSYEQYF. Written as DNA, the CDR3 is TGTGCCAGCAGCTTAACCAGGGGACCCTCCTACGAGCAGTACTTC.

The gene calls are TRBV11-3 and TRBJ2-5, with 8 bases fitting TRBD1. In germline, CDR1 is SGHNT, CDR2 YENEEA. The CDR3 extends over 16 amino acids. Trimming at V came to 1 base and at J to 1 base, leaving 5 bases not matched to a gene. The chain's CDR3 is CASSLGTGSTQETQYF. Here the CDR3 DNA reads TGTGCCAGCAGCTTAGGGACAGGGTCCACCCAAGAGACCCAGTACTTC.

This sequence joins TRBV11-1 and TRBJ2-7; D is unclear. Germline V gene sequence: CDR1 SGHAT, CDR2 FQDESV (reference sequence). V gave up 5 bases and J gave up 2 bases, with 16 bases separating them. This CDR3 is built from 15 residues. The CDR3: CASSRQVAAPYEQYF. Here the CDR3 DNA reads TGTGCCAGCAGCCGCCAGGTTGCTGCACCCTACGAGCAGTACTTC.

The chain is built from TRBV11-2 and TRBJ2-1; D gene unclear. The CDR3 is 11 residues long. Germline CDR1 reads SGHAT; CDR2 reads FQNNGV. Trimming stripped 1 base from V and 7 bases from J, with 2 bases between. Here the CDR3 reads CASSLANEQFF. DNA for the CDR3: TGTGCCAGCAGCTTAGCAAATGAGCAGTTCTTC. The variable domain in full, with the rest retrieved from reference TRBV11-2 and TRBJ2-1, is EAGVAQSPRYKIIEKRQSVAFWCNPISGHATLYWYQQILGQGPKLLIQFQNNGVVDDSQLPKDRFSAERLKGVDSTLKIQPAKLEDSAVYLCASSLANEQFFGPGTRLTVL.

This clone came up many times. V gene TRBV3-1 (or the pseudogene TRBV3-2) combines with J gene TRBJ1-1, with D possibly being TRBD1 (5 bases). Germline V lookup: CDR1 LGHDT, CDR2 YNNKEL (reference sequence). The CDR3 has 14 residues. Trimming took 0 bases from V and 3 from J, leaving 8 bases between them. The CDR3 nucleotides read TGTGCCAGCAGCCAAGAAGGGGTTTACACTGAAGCTTTCTTT. This codes for CASSQEGVYTEAFF.

The chain has TRBV12-3 or TRBV12-4 and TRBJ2-5; no firm D call. V was trimmed by 4 bases and J by 5 bases, leaving 5 bases between them. The CDR3 runs to 11 residues. CDR3 nucleotide sequence: TGTGCCAGCAGTTGGGCGGAGACCCAGTACTTC. Encoded protein: CASSWAETQYF.

The chain employs TRBV30 and TRBJ2-7, with 10 bases aligning to TRBD1. V shed 2 bases and J 4 bases; nucleotides not matched to a gene: 8. The CDR3 sequence is 15 residues long. Germline V gives CDR1 GTSNPN, CDR2 SVGIG (reference sequence). CDR3 nucleotide sequence: TGTGCCTGGAGTCTCCCGGGACAGGGGAGATACGAGCAGTACTTC. Encoded protein: CAWSLPGQGRYEQYF. Variable domain in full (rest from reference TRBV30 and TRBJ2-7): SQTIHQWPATLVQPVGSPLSLECTVEGTSNPNLYWYRQAAGRGLQLLFYSVGIGQISSEVPQNLSASRPQDRQFILSSKKLLLSDSGFYLCAWSLPGQGRYEQYFGPGTRLTVT.

The gene calls are TRBV5-8 and TRBJ1-5; 8 bases align to TRBD1. With V trimmed by 4 bases and J by 5 bases, 8 bases remained unmatched. The length of the CDR3 is 15 residues. Per germline, CDR1 SGHTS and CDR2 YDEGEE. The CDR3 here is CASSPTGALDQPQHF. Here the CDR3 DNA reads TGTGCCAGCAGCCCGACAGGGGCTTTAGATCAGCCCCAGCATTTT.